This T cell receptor (beta chain) was recorded in a study of T cell responses to AZD1222 COVID-19 vaccine. Study background: Second-dose schedules of about 4 or about 12 weeks were combined.

This table comes from immunoSEQ multiplex PCR, and its TCRdb copy is limited to in-frame clones, with some not included. The data hold over 100,000 clones, with about 85% observed a single time. About this clone: What it recognizes is unknown.

Overall study results and limits: Among the donors, most were white British and more were female, and clonal diversity was possibly underestimated. Repertoire samples came only from after the peak T cell response. Close to half of all spike-specific TCRs reportedly target regions of the variants that are unmutated.

The material was peripheral blood, obtained on day 0 of AZD1222 vaccination. The sequence derives from an adult in good health.

DNA for the CDR3: TGTGCCAGCAGCTTAGCGCGGGGGGGAGCTCCCGAAAACATTCAGTACTTC. Translated, it gives CASSLARGGAPENIQYF. The rearrangement uses TRBV7-9 and TRBJ2-4, with 9 bases aligning to TRBD2. Germline V lookup: CDR1 SEHNR, CDR2 FQNEAQ (reference sequence). With 0 bases clipped from V and 5 bases from J, the junction kept 8 bases outside the gene matches. The length of the CDR3 is 17 residues.